These T cell receptor beta chains were read from a single sample in a study of OX40 agonist ivuxolimab in advanced cancers. The protocol was immunoSEQ multiplex PCR, while the TCRdb copy is restricted to in-frame clones and leaves out a portion. The sample carries 95,000 to 100,000 clones, around 85% recorded once. The source material was CD4+ or CD8+ T cells sorted from blood, sampled in a trial of the OX40 agonist ivuxolimab. The receptors originated from an adult with an advanced solid tumor such as melanoma, head and neck, liver or kidney cancer. The CDR3 runs from the conserved cysteine through the conserved F or W. D genes are given only for firm matches. Size is omitted from some rows. Given values are once, few, many or a class for expanded clones.

TRBJ1-4,TRBD1,15,TRBV7-6,NA,CASSAGQGAREKLFF,TGTGCCAGCAGCGCCGGACAGGGGGCGCGGGAAAAACTGTTTTTT
TRBJ1-1,NA,15,TRBV6-6,NA,CASSYSGGRAAEAFF,TGTGCCAGCAGTTACTCGGGTGGGAGGGCTGCTGAAGCTTTCTTT
TRBJ1-1,NA,13,TRBV11-1,NA,CASSLAEFGEAFF,TGTGCCAGCAGCTTAGCGGAGTTTGGTGAAGCTTTCTTT
TRBJ1-1,NA,14,TRBV6-6,once,CASREIRDSTEAFF,TGTGCCAGCAGAGAAATCAGGGATAGCACTGAAGCTTTCTTT
TRBJ2-3,NA,14,TRBV7-3,NA,CASSPSGLKDTQYF,TGTGCCAGCAGCCCATCGGGACTCAAAGATACGCAGTATTTT
TRBJ1-5,NA,16,TRBV4-1,NA,CASSQVARGGNQPQHF,TGCGCCAGCAGCCAAGTTGCCCGAGGTGGCAATCAGCCCCAGCATTTT
TRBJ2-1,NA,15,TRBV29-1,NA,CSVEEVAHGGSEQFF,TGCAGCGTTGAAGAAGTCGCCCACGGAGGAAGTGAGCAGTTCTTC
TRBJ2-2,NA,14,TRBV23-1,NA,CASSHSANTGELFF,TGCGCCAGCAGTCACAGTGCGAACACCGGGGAGCTGTTTTTT
TRBJ2-6,NA,14,TRBV2,few,CASSEMTGANVLTF,TGTGCCAGCAGCGAGATGACTGGGGCCAACGTCCTGACTTTC
TRBJ2-1,TRBD2,15,TRBV19,NA,CASILTSGSSNEQFF,TGTGCCAGTATCCTGACTAGCGGGAGTTCCAATGAGCAGTTCTTC
TRBJ2-2,TRBD1,13,TRBV6-4,NA,CASSRQGSGELFF,TGTGCCAGCAGTAGACAGGGGTCCGGGGAGCTGTTTTTT
TRBJ2-5,TRBD1,14,TRBV5-1,once,CASSLGTGLETQYF,TGCGCCAGCAGCTTGGGGACAGGGCTGGAGACCCAGTACTTC
TRBJ1-2,NA,15,TRBV4-1,NA,CASSQASAASYGYTF,TGCGCCAGCAGCCAAGCTTCGGCAGCCTCCTATGGCTACACCTTC
TRBJ2-1,NA,15,TRBV5-6,NA,CASSFITSSYNEQFF,TGTGCCAGCAGCTTCATAACCTCGAGCTACAATGAGCAGTTCTTC
TRBJ1-5,NA,15,TRBV13,once,CASSPPGQRNQPQHF,TGTGCCAGCAGTCCTCCGGGACAAAGAAATCAGCCCCAGCATTTT
TRBJ2-5,NA,15,TRBV25-1,once,CASSGITNYQETQYF,TGTGCCAGCAGCGGCATTACTAACTACCAAGAGACCCAGTACTTC
TRBJ2-1,TRBD2,16,TRBV27,NA,CASSSKLAGVINEQFF,TGTGCCAGCAGTTCCAAACTAGCGGGAGTAATCAATGAGCAGTTCTTC
TRBJ1-2,NA,11,TRBV19,NA,CASRYLGGYTF,TGTGCCAGTCGATACCTAGGGGGCTACACCTTC
TRBJ2-7,TRBD2,12,TRBV7-8,NA,CASSAGVNEQYF,TGTGCCAGCAGCGCGGGAGTTAACGAGCAGTACTTC
TRBJ2-2,TRBD1,16,TRBV18,once,CASSTGTGENTGELFF,TGTGCCAGCTCAACCGGGACAGGGGAGAACACCGGGGAGCTGTTTTTT
TRBJ1-1,NA,13,TRBV11-1,NA,CASSLDRNTEAFF,TGTGCCAGCAGCCTTGACAGGAACACTGAAGCTTTCTTT
TRBJ2-7,TRBD1,19,TRBV11-3,NA,CASSPHRDRGPSLSYEQYF,TGTGCCAGCAGCCCCCACCGGGACAGGGGTCCTTCATTGTCCTACGAGCAGTACTTC
TRBJ2-1,TRBD2,14,TRBV29-1,NA,CSAATSGSYNEQFF,TGCAGCGCCGCGACTAGCGGGTCCTACAATGAGCAGTTCTTC